This T cell receptor (beta chain) stems from a study of lymphopenia after photon versus proton radiotherapy. The CDR3 is 14 residues long. In germline, CDR1 is SGHAT, CDR2 FQNNGV. TCRdb keeps only in-frame clones here, not all; method: immunoSEQ multiplex PCR. The sample lists roughly 6,500 clones; about nine tenths were seen once. The clonotype comes from a man between 60 and 75 years old with cholangiocarcinoma. The sample in question was peripheral blood, obtained from a patient treated with photon-based radiotherapy. The chain combines TRBV11-2 with TRBJ2-5, with D perhaps assigned TRBD1 or TRBD2 (5 bases each). The J call may be wrong; the DNA end is better matched by TRBJ2-7. The CDR3 region is CASSLAGAGYEQYF. The CDR3 nucleotides are TGTGCCAGCAGCTTAGCCGGGGCCGGATACGAGCAGTACTTC.